This TCR beta chain is drawn from a study of CD8 T cells in Susac syndrome. Study-wide findings and caveats: The study's TCR sequencing and HLA analysis covered a relatively small number of individuals, and the study acknowledged this.

RNA was extracted with the RNeasy kit, and a quantity of roughly 0.5 to 1 ug was reverse transcribed using random hexamers. The CDR3 of TCR beta was amplified by immunoSEQ multiplex PCR across 54 Vbeta and 13 Jbeta. TCRdb re-called the immunoSEQ multiplex PCR reads through MiXCR, storing one row per CDR3 protein. This repertoire shows about 300,000 distinct CDR3 sequences, approximately 85% found once; its top ten account for 0.21%. CD8+ and CD4+ T cells circulating in blood were sequenced for TCR beta. Details on this clonotype: Its specificity is unknown. Mismatch with germline at one junction end may stem from a read error.

This CDR3 has 17 residues. Germline assignment: CDR1 SEHNR and CDR2 FQNEAQ (reference sequence). Sequenced: CD8+ T cells from PBMCs. This TCR was sampled from a human donor with multiple sclerosis. V usage is TRBV7-9 and J usage is TRBJ2-6, with 10 positions matching TRBD1. The CDR3 region is CAGSSTGGGAGANVLTF. The CDR3 nucleotides read TGTGCCGGCAGCTCGACAGGGGGCGGCGCTGGGGCCAACGTCCTGACTTTC.